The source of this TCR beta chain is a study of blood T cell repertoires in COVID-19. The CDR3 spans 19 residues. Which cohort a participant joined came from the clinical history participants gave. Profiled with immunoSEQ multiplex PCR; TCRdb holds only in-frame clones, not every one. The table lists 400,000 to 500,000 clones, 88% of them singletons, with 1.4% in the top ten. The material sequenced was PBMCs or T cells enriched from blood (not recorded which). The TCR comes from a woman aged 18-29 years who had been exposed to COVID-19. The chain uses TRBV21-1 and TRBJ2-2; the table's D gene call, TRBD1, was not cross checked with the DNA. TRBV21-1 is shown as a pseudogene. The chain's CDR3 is CASSKSAEETGENTGELFF. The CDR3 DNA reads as TGTGCCAGCAGCAAAAGCGCGGAAGAGACAGGGGAGAACACCGGGGAGCTGTTTTTT.